A selection of T cell receptor beta chains follows, all from one sample in a study of patients and donors after allogeneic stem cell transplantation. Each CDR3 protein gets one entry after TCRdb re-called the RT-PCR reads with MiXCR. The repertoire holds approximately 160,000 distinct CDR3 sequences, with around 28% as singletons. The material sequenced was blood, either unsorted or a sorted T cell fraction (not recorded which). The receptors derive from a human donor who was either an allogeneic HSCT recipient or a stem cell or donor lymphocyte infusion donor (not recorded which). It is not recorded whose cells these are; they may come from a transplant donor. Both conserved end residues are part of each CDR3. Size values are once, few and many counts, or a class for expanded clones, and some rows have none.

size	V	J	CDR3
once	TRBV29-1	TRBJ2-7	CSVEPLADTQQYF
few	TRBV7-9	TRBJ2-7	CASSSPGLLEQYF
few	TRBV9	TRBJ1-5	CASSVGMTENQPQHF
NA	TRBV5-1	TRBJ2-7	CASSRHPLSLYEQYF
NA	TRBV7-9	TRBJ2-2	CASSPRGAAGELFF
few	TRBV6-2/TRBV6-3	TRBJ1-1	CASSYSGGRTEAFF
NA	TRBV12-3/TRBV12-4	TRBJ2-4	CASSFGGAIDIQYF
NA	TRBV7-9	TRBJ2-5	CASSSPGLASETQYF
NA	TRBV2	TRBJ2-1	CASSGIGGPYNEQFF
NA	TRBV9	TRBJ1-2	CASSGQGFTRGYTF
few	TRBV11-3	TRBJ2-1	CASSARGPNGHEQFF
NA	TRBV2	TRBJ2-1	CASRENNEQFF
few	TRBV29-1	TRBJ2-1	CSVEGAGESWNEQFF
few	TRBV6-5	TRBJ1-1	CASSRTGETEAFF
NA	TRBV5-6	TRBJ2-5	CASSRLGGLETQYF
NA	TRBV4-3	TRBJ2-7	CASSQREASYEQYF